The 12 T cell receptor beta chains given below trace back to one sample, sequenced in a study of tumor-infiltrating lymphocytes in primary liver carcinoma. RNA isolated from unsorted whole blood supplied the blood RNA, with germline DNA also extracted. Starting material of about 480 ng total RNA yielded TCR beta cDNA via a constant-region primer. It was through three nested multiplex PCR rounds of slightly modified ARM-PCR that TCR beta libraries arose. Running around 9 cycles apiece, the first two PCR rounds relied on TRBV1-TRBV30 forward primers together with a C-beta reverse primer. Via MiXCR, TCRdb re-called the multiplex PCR reads, giving one row per CDR3 protein. This table holds 320,000 or so distinct CDR3 sequences, around three fifths found once. Sequenced input: peripheral blood. The receptor source for this set is a man between 40 and 49 years old with primary liver carcinoma and hepatitis B virus infection.

This clonotype occurred a few times. This may arise from a read error, as a much more abundant clone is one base away. The J gene is TRBJ2-1, the V gene TRBV4-3; tentatively, D is TRBD1 (6 bases). Germline lookup yields CDR1 LGHNA and CDR2 YSLEER. The CDR3 runs 15 residues. CDR3: CSSSQEKDSYNEQFF. CDR3 bases: TGCTCCAGCAGCCAAGAAAAGGACAGCTACAATGAGCAGTTCTTC.

The CDR3 spells CASSVAGVINEQFF. The CDR3 DNA follows: TGTGCCAGCAGCGTAGCGGGAGTGATCAATGAGCAGTTCTTC. This chain joins TRBV2 and TRBJ2-1, with 9 bases that match TRBD2. CDR1 and CDR2 from the germline V gene are SNHLY and FYNNEI. J was trimmed by 6 bases and V by 6 bases; bases with no gene match: 6. CDR3 length: 14 residues.

This clonotype was recorded at least ten times. V is TRBV10-3 and J is TRBJ1-2, with D possibly being TRBD1 (5 bases). V was pared by 7 bases and J by 3 bases, with 12 bases between. The V gene's germline CDR1 is ENHRY and CDR2 SYGVKD. CDR3 length: 13 residues. This CDR3 reads CAIKSGTDYGYTF. CDR3 coding DNA: TGTGCCATCAAGAGCGGGACGGACTATGGCTACACCTTC.

The rearrangement links TRBV14 to TRBJ1-6; 7 nucleotides align to TRBD1. The CDR3 length is 16 residues. The germline CDR1 and CDR2 sequences are SGHDN and FVKESK. V trimming: 5 bases; J trimming: 10 bases; junction bases outside the gene matches: 14. CDR3 amino acids: CASSKTSGQEGSPLHF. The CDR3 DNA reads as TGTGCCAGCAGCAAAACTAGCGGACAGGAGGGATCACCCCTCCACTTT.

Worth noting for this clonotype: The germline gene is not matched at one end of the junction; a read error may be the cause. This chain joins TRBV11-1 and TRBJ2-1, with D maybe TRBD2 (6 bases). This CDR3 region has 15 residues. The germline V gene has CDR1 SGHAT and CDR2 FQDESV (reference sequence). CDR3 in amino acids: CASSATGEPYNEQFF. CDR3 DNA: TGCGCCAGCAGCGCCACGGGAGAGCCTTACAATGAGCAGTTCTTC.

This clonotype has at least ten counts. The chain carries TRBV11-1 and TRBJ1-2; no definite D call. Looked up from germline, CDR1 is SGHAT and CDR2 is FQDESV (reference sequence). Between the trimmed V and J ends, which lost 3 bases and 6 bases, there was a span of 14 bases. The CDR3 is 14 residues long. CDR3 nucleotides: TGTGCCAGCAGCTTCACCACAGAGAAAGATGGCTACACCTTC. Amino acids: CASSFTTEKDGYTF.

Points on this clonotype: A much larger clone is a single base away; this may be a read error. The rearrangement joins TRBV6-2 or TRBV6-3 to TRBJ2-1; 9 positions match TRBD2. Unmatched junction bases numbered 8, after V lost 6 bases and J lost 5 bases. CDR3 length: 15 residues. Germline V CDR1 and CDR2: MNHEY, SVGEGT. This CDR3 reads CASRPLAGSHNEQFF. The DNA for the CDR3 is TGTGCCAGCAGACCTCTAGCGGGGTCCCACAATGAGCAGTTCTTC.

On this clonotype: Since a much larger clone is just one base distant, this may be a read error. The chain uses TRBV5-4 and TRBJ2-1; TRBD2 matches at 10 bases. Losses at the gene ends were 1 base for V and 5 bases for J; bases not matched to a gene: 3. Germline V CDR1 and CDR2: SGHNT, YYREEE (reference sequence). This CDR3 spans 15 amino acids. The DNA of the CDR3 is TGTGCCAGCAGCTTGAGCGGGAGGGTCAACAATGAGCAGTTCTTC. This codes for CASSLSGRVNNEQFF.

Details on this clonotype: A much larger clone lies a single base off, so this may be a read error. The gene calls are TRBV12-5 and TRBJ2-1; no reliable D call. CDR1 is LGHNT and CDR2 is FRNRAP in the germline V gene. The CDR3 length is 13 residues. Here the CDR3 reads CASGLDRYNEHFF. CDR3 coding DNA: TGTGCTAGTGGTTTGGACCGGTACAATGAGCACTTCTTC. The full variable domain, completed using reference TRBV12-5 and TRBJ2-1, is DARVTQTPRHKVTEMGQEVTMRCQPILGHNTVFWYRQTMMQGLELLAYFRNRAPLDDSGMPKDRFSAEMPDATLATLKIQPSEPRDSAVYFCASGLDRYNEHFFGPGTRLTVL.

This clonotype has ten or more counts. V usage is TRBV6-5 and J usage is TRBJ1-5; a possible D gene is TRBD1 (6 bases). The V end was cut by 6 bases, the J end by 3 bases, with 12 bases between. CDR1 is MNHEY, CDR2 SVGAGI, per germline. The CDR3 covers 14 residues. CDR3 nucleotide sequence: TGTGCCAGCAGCAGGGGCGAGAACAATCAGCCCCAGCATTTT. Amino acids: CASSRGENNQPQHF.

As regards this clonotype: A read error may be the cause here, since a much bigger clone is one base away. The V call is TRBV12-3 or TRBV12-4, the J call TRBJ1-3, with no clear D. CDR3 length equals 13 residues. CDR3 nucleotide sequence: TGTGCCTGCAGTTTAATAGCTGGAAACACCATATATTTT. This sequence encodes CACSLIAGNTIYF.

The chain recombines TRBV9 with TRBJ2-7; 9 nucleotides match TRBD2. V was clipped by 2 bases and J by 5 bases; unmatched bases: 8. Germline CDR1 and CDR2: SGDLS and YYNGEE. The CDR3 runs to 15 residues. The CDR3 is CASSVSGSRFDEQYF. CDR3 DNA sequence: TGTGCCAGCAGCGTTAGCGGGAGCCGTTTCGACGAGCAGTACTTC.